The entry that follows covers one T cell receptor (beta chain) sequence. What it binds is not known. This sample is part of a study of T cell repertoires in cytomegalovirus infection. Germline values: CDR1 MNHNS, CDR2 SASEGT. The CDR3 is made up of 13 amino acids. V was clipped by 5 bases and J by 7 bases, with 14 bases between them. TCRdb re-analysed the reads in MiXCR, keeping a single row per CDR3 protein. The sample records 600,000 to 700,000 distinct CDR3 sequences, approximately 33% being singletons. Whole-study results and caveats: The cumulative frequency of public TCR beta families distinguished individuals who carried CMV together with the relevant HLA.

This rearrangement joins TRBV6-1 to TRBJ1-2, with unresolved D. This clonotype was sampled from a human donor in good health (CMV status not recorded). Some clones in this sample may be carry-over from other donors' samples. The starting material was cultured PBMCs, obtained from culture after CMV antigen stimulation. CDR3 nucleotides: TGTGCCAGCAGTCTTTGGGCTTTCGGTGGCTACACCTTC. Protein sequence: CASSLWAFGGYTF.